This entry features one T cell receptor beta chain sequence. Deletions cut 2 bases from V and 1 base from J, with 15 bases between. This CDR3 contains 17 residues. Germline V gene data show CDR1 as LNHDA and CDR2 as SQIVND (reference sequence). Repertoires were generated with immunoSEQ multiplex PCR, while TCRdb's copy carries only in-frame clones and drops some. This table holds over 200,000 clones, about 90% found once. This entry comes from a study of blood T cell repertoires in COVID-19. Study-wide background: Material from acute and convalescent COVID-19 was sourced from the United States, Italy and Spain. PBMCs, B-cell-depleted T cells, or T cells provided the cDNA or gDNA that made up the material.

This clonotype was sampled from a woman under 30 who had recovered from COVID-19. Input material: peripheral blood. The chain links TRBV19 to TRBJ1-3; no definite D call. CDR3 nucleotide sequence: TGTGCCAGTAGTATAAGAAGGACTGGAGGGTCTGGAAACACCATATATTTT. It specifies CASSIRRTGGSGNTIYF. The variable domain in full, completed from reference TRBV19 and TRBJ1-3, reads DGGITQSPKYLFRKEGQNVTLSCEQNLNHDAMYWYRQDPGQGLRLIYYSQIVNDFQKGDIAEGYSVSREKKESFPLTVTSAQKNPTAFYLCASSIRRTGGSGNTIYFGEGSWLTVV.